A single T cell receptor beta chain is shown here with its context. The source of the sample is a study of blood T cell repertoires in COVID-19. Looking at the study overall: From T cells, B-cell-depleted T cells, or PBMCs came the material, which was cDNA or gDNA.

The CDR3 consists of 16 residues. The germline gives CDR1 LGHDT, CDR2 YNNKEL (reference sequence). With 4 bases clipped from V and 5 bases from J, the junction kept 13 bases outside the gene matches. In the original analysis: Researchers report that nucleated cell counts were estimated from reference gene primer amplification. Using immunoSEQ multiplex PCR, the repertoire was profiled, and TCRdb retains in-frame clones only, with some absent. Clonal size and the V and J genes are those of that table, whereas D and trimming came from the DNA. The top ten clones hold approximately 13% of a sample with roughly 250,000 clones, 82% of them seen once.

Sample: peripheral blood. The TCR comes from a woman aged 55 to 70 with active or convalescent COVID-19. J is TRBJ2-7 and V is TRBV3-1 (or the pseudogene TRBV3-2); 8 bases match TRBD1. CDR3 DNA: TGTGCCAGCAGCCTTAAAATTCAGGGGGCGCAGAACGAGCAGTACTTC. Protein product: CASSLKIQGAQNEQYF.